This T cell receptor (beta chain) was found in a study of monozygotic twins with inflammatory bowel disease. Per-sample cDNA came from eight separate reactions. Both the TCRalpha cDNA and the TCRbeta cDNA were taken through two nested PCRs, lasting about 16 and 10 cycles. TCRdb reprocessed the 5' RACE reads, with one entry per CDR3 protein and no DNA. The sample features around 400,000 distinct CDR3 sequences, with 2% to 3% in its top ten. This CDR3 spans 16 amino acids. Germline CDR1 SGHRS, CDR2 YFSETQ. On this clonotype: What it binds is unknown.

Findings and caveats of the study: Backing was not found for a single strong signal or clonotype associated with IBD.

The J gene is TRBJ2-2, the V gene TRBV5-1; no DNA is available, so the TRBD1 call from TCRdb remains unchecked. The material sequenced was blood. The source of this sequence is a human donor with ulcerative colitis or Crohn's disease, or a healthy co-twin of an affected twin (not recorded which). This CDR3 is CASSSRGGIGPGELFF.